These 6 T cell receptor beta chains originate from one sample sequenced in a study of shared clonotypes between healthy human individuals (dated by TCRdb to about 2020). Libraries came from the immunoSEQ multiplex PCR assay. TCRdb provides this immuneACCESS table in a form limited to in-frame rearrangements. Some clones are lacking; in checked studies, under half of them reflect an unresolved V gene, and why the rest are absent is not known. For this sample the table gives 1.4 million or so clones, of which 97% to 99% were detected only once. In total, the top ten clones hold about 0.4% of the sample. Sequenced: naive CD4+ T cells sorted from blood. The sample's cell subset or site, from its label and the paper: CD45RA+ positively selected. These receptors were collected from a young man in good health.

The rearrangement links TRBV28 to TRBJ2-7; 7 bases are a match to TRBD2. This CDR3 is built from 16 residues. The germline V gene has CDR1 MDHEN and CDR2 SYDVKM. Unmatched junction bases numbered 19, after V lost 6 bases and J lost 8 bases. The CDR3 is CASSKKSLATLGKQYF. The CDR3 bases are TGTGCCAGCAGCAAAAAATCACTAGCGACCCTCGGGAAGCAGTACTTC.

The chain uses TRBV6-1 and TRBJ2-5; 13 bases map to TRBD2. Germline V gene lookup returns CDR1 MNHNS and CDR2 SASEGT. With V trimmed by 4 bases and J by 5 bases, 4 bases remained unmatched. This CDR3 region has 15 residues. The CDR3 DNA is TGTGCCAGCAGTGCACTAGCGGGAGGGGCCGAGACCCAGTACTTC. Translation: CASSALAGGAETQYF.

Of note for this clone: Other DNA sequences in this sample translate to the same CDR3. This rearrangement joins TRBV19 to TRBJ2-3; D uncertain. Trimming took off 2 bases at V and 4 bases at J, with 1 base between the two ends. The CDR3 length is 11 residues. Germline V lookup: CDR1 LNHDA, CDR2 SQIVND (reference sequence). The CDR3 DNA sequence: TGTGCCAGTAGTATATCAGATACGCAGTATTTT. Amino acids: CASSISDTQYF.

V and J are TRBV28 and TRBJ1-1; 7 nucleotides line up with TRBD1. The junction had 4 bases not matched to a gene; V was cut back by 8 bases and J by 7 bases. Germline loops: CDR1 MDHEN, CDR2 SYDVKM. The CDR3 totals 11 residues. The CDR3 region has the DNA TGTGCCAGCTTCCGGGACAGTGAAGCTTTCTTT. Its protein product is CASFRDSEAFF. The whole variable domain, remainder taken from reference TRBV28 and TRBJ1-1, is DVKVTQSSRYLVKRTGEKVFLECVQDMDHENMFWYRQDPGLGLRLIYFSYDVKMKEKGDIPEGYSVSREKKERFSLILESASTNQTSMYLCASFRDSEAFFGQGTRLTVV.

The J gene is TRBJ2-3, the V gene TRBV5-3; possibly TRBD1 for D (6 bases). TRBV5-3 is classed as an ORF, of uncertain function. The CDR3 has 14 residues. With 8 bases removed from V and 4 bases from J, the gap between germline ends came to 17 bases. The CDR3 nucleotides are TGTGCCAGGACATACACAGGGTCTGCAGATACGCAGTATTTT. It is translated as CARTYTGSADTQYF.

CDR3 bases: TGCGCCAGCAGCGTTGGCGGTTATGAAAAACTGTTTTTT. It codes for CASSVGGYEKLFF. The chain recombines TRBV5-1 with TRBJ1-4; D ambiguous. This CDR3 has 13 residues. V was shortened by 4 bases and J by 6 bases, with 10 bases between the two germline ends. Looked up from germline, CDR1 is SGHRS and CDR2 is YFSETQ.